What follows describes a single TCR beta chain. These data originate in a study of blood T cell repertoires in COVID-19. The protocol was immunoSEQ multiplex PCR, while the TCRdb copy is restricted to in-frame clones and leaves out a portion. The repertoire holds about 24,000 clones, with around four fifths as singletons. The CDR3 covers 13 residues. V shed 2 bases and J shed 8 bases, with 12 bases lying between them. The chain uses TRBV12-3 or TRBV12-4 and TRBJ1-1; D unresolved. Material for sequencing was peripheral blood. The source is a woman in her seventies with COVID-19, enrolled during active disease. The CDR3 loop reads CASSLIPVSEAFF. For the CDR3, the DNA is TGTGCCAGCAGTTTAATCCCAGTCTCGGAAGCTTTCTTT.